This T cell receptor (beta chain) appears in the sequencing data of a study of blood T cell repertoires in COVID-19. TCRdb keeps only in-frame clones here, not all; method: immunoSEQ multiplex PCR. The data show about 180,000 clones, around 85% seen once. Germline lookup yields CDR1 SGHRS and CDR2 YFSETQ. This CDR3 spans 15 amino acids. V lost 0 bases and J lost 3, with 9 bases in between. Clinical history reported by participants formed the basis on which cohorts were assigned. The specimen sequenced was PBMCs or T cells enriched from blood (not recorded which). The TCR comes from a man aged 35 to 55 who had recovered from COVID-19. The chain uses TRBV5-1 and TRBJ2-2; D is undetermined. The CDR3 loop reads CASSLGRGYTGELFF. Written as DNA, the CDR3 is TGCGCCAGCAGCTTGGGGCGAGGTTACACCGGGGAGCTGTTTTTT.